These 16 T cell receptor beta chains were all obtained from the same sample, sequenced in a study of spatial heterogeneity in lung cancer. Overall study findings and caveats: Tracking of tumor mutation counts was seen in expanded intratumoral alpha and beta TCR counts.

TCRdb recomputed calls from the 5' RACE reads with MiXCR, one row per CDR3 protein. Here the sample spans fewer than 6,000 distinct CDR3 sequences, roughly 30% being singletons. The antigens these receptors bind are not known. Time point in this sample: sample taken at primary tumor resection. Sequenced here: lung tumor tissue, sampled at surgery. The receptors derive from a male donor with early-stage non-small cell lung cancer.

By its share, this clonotype is medium-sized. The rearrangement uses TRBV29-1 and TRBJ1-1, with TRBD1 matching over 7 bases. V lost 3 bases and J lost 7; bases outside the gene matches: 8. There are 13 residues in the CDR3. Germline assignment: CDR1 SQVTM and CDR2 ANQGSEA. This CDR3 reads CSVDPGTESEAFF. The CDR3 nucleotides are TGCAGCGTTGACCCGGGGACAGAGAGTGAAGCTTTCTTT.

This clonotype is termed medium-sized. The V call is TRBV7-2, the J call TRBJ1-2; 9 nucleotides match TRBD1. V lost 5 bases, J lost 8 bases, and 12 bases stayed unmatched. The length of the CDR3 is 15 residues. The germline gives CDR1 SGHTA, CDR2 FQGNSA. This CDR3 is CASSAGTGITSGYTF. CDR3 DNA: TGTGCCAGCAGCGCTGGGACAGGGATCACTAGCGGCTACACCTTC.

The genes are TRBV5-1 and TRBJ2-7; 9 bases are a match to TRBD1. Germline V lookup: CDR1 SGHRS, CDR2 YFSETQ. V dropped 3 bases and J dropped 0; count of bases not matched to a gene: 1. CDR3 length: 14 amino acids. As DNA, the CDR3 is TGCGCCAGCAGCTGGACAGGGGACTCCTACGAGCAGTACTTC. Translation: CASSWTGDSYEQYF.

This clonotype qualifies as medium-sized (0.01 to 0.1%). V gene TRBV3-1 combines with J gene TRBJ2-1; 7 bases align to TRBD1. The CDR3 sequence is 15 residues long. V shed 0 bases and J 12 bases; nucleotides not matched to a gene: 11. The germline CDR1 and CDR2 sequences are LGHDT and YNNKEL (reference sequence). The CDR3: CASSQDLVWGQRQFF. The CDR3 DNA reads as TGTGCCAGCAGCCAAGATCTTGTTTGGGGACAGAGGCAGTTCTTC.

This clonotype is categorized as medium-sized. V and J are TRBV11-2 and TRBJ1-4; the match to TRBD1 covers 7 bases. Looked up from germline, CDR1 is SGHAT and CDR2 is FQNNGV. The V segment lost 7 bases and the J segment 4 bases; nucleotides outside the gene matches: 15. This CDR3 contains 17 residues. As DNA, the CDR3 is TGTGCCAGCACCCAGCGGGCAGGGGGAGCAGTTAATGAAAAACTGTTTTTT. Translating it yields CASTQRAGGAVNEKLFF.

J is TRBJ1-2 and V is TRBV15; D gene ambiguous. Trimming removed 0 bases at V and 8 bases at J, with 16 bases between. Germline CDR1 is LNHNV and CDR2 is YYDKDF (reference sequence). The CDR3 contains 15 residues. CDR3 bases: TGTGCCACCAGCAGAGATCTAGCAGTCCCCTCCGGCTACACCTTC. It translates to CATSRDLAVPSGYTF.

V usage is TRBV6-2 or TRBV6-3 and J usage is TRBJ2-5, with 7 bases matching TRBD1. CDR1 and CDR2 from the germline V gene are MNHEY and SVGEGT. This CDR3 comprises 15 residues. V shed 7 bases and J 2 bases; nucleotides not matched to a gene: 10. CDR3 DNA: TGTGCCAGCACCGAAAGAGGGACAGTGCAAGAGACCCAGTACTTC. Its translation is CASTERGTVQETQYF.

The CDR3 reads CATSDFEGSMNTEAFF. For the CDR3, the DNA is TGTGCCACCAGTGATTTTGAGGGTTCCATGAACACTGAAGCTTTCTTT. V usage is TRBV24-1 and J usage is TRBJ1-1; no clear D gene. The germline gives CDR1 KGHDR, CDR2 SFDVKD. The CDR3 has 16 residues. V was cut by 1 base and J by 0 bases, with 11 bases left in between.

The J gene is TRBJ1-1, the V gene TRBV21-1. TRBV21-1 is recorded as a pseudogene. The CDR3 is 13 amino acids. CDR3 DNA sequence: TGTGCCAGCAGCAAATCTGGAAGTACTGAAGCTTTCTTT. Protein product: CASSKSGSTEAFF.

In its sample, this clonotype was seen once. The CDR3 DNA reads as TGTGCCAGCAGCCAAGGAGGACGGAATCAGCCCCAGCATTTT. Protein: CASSQGGRNQPQHF. The gene calls are TRBV4-2 and TRBJ1-5; D remains ambiguous. The CDR3 covers 14 residues. Germline CDR1 is LGHNA and CDR2 is YNFKEQ. Trimming left V 1 base short and J 4 bases short, with 8 bases between.

This clonotype counts as large. This chain links TRBV28 with TRBJ2-4; D is possibly TRBD1 or TRBD2 (5 bases each). The germline CDR1 and CDR2 sequences are MDHEN and SYDVKM. V was clipped by 6 bases and J by 7 bases, with 19 bases between them. CDR3 length: 15 residues. DNA for the CDR3: TGTGCCAGCAGCCTCCAGTCCGGGGCTCGGAACATTCAGTACTTC. It codes for CASSLQSGARNIQYF.

The V gene is TRBV18, the J gene TRBJ2-4; 7 nucleotides align to TRBD1. CDR3 length: 15 residues. V shed 0 bases and J 6 bases; nucleotides not matched to a gene: 5. Germline assignment: CDR1 KGHSH and CDR2 LQKENI. DNA of the CDR3: TGTGCCAGCTCACCACCTGGGGGACAGACAAACATTCAGTACTTC. Translation gives CASSPPGGQTNIQYF.

The chain couples TRBV7-1 to TRBJ2-4; 7 bases match TRBD1. TRBV7-1 carries the ORF label, with uncertain function. The CDR3 totals 14 residues. V gave up 5 bases and J gave up 4 bases; unmatched junction bases: 5. CDR3 DNA: TGTGCCAGCAGCGCAACGGGACAGAAAAACATTCAGTACTTC. Translating it yields CASSATGQKNIQYF.

This clonotype is medium-sized in the sample. The chain joins TRBV12-3 or TRBV12-4 to TRBJ1-2; 11 bases are shared with TRBD1. This CDR3 is 17 amino acids long. Trimming took 6 bases from V and 1 from J; bases not matched to a gene: 10. This CDR3 reads CASSLGTGGDINYGYTF. The DNA for the CDR3 is TGTGCCAGCAGCCTTGGGACAGGGGGAGATATTAACTATGGCTACACCTTC.

This clonotype was recorded many times. The chain carries TRBV3-1 and TRBJ1-6; D ambiguous. The CDR3 has 15 amino acids. The V gene's germline CDR1 is LGHDT and CDR2 YNNKEL (reference sequence). Trimming stripped 7 bases from V and 4 bases from J, with 14 bases between. CDR3 sequence: CASTPGRAYNSPLHF. For the CDR3, the DNA is TGTGCCAGCACCCCGGGGAGGGCGTATAATTCACCCCTCCACTTT.

This clonotype appeared many times. The rearrangement joins TRBV28 to TRBJ1-4; perhaps TRBD1 as D (5 bases). V was clipped by 6 bases and J by 11 bases, with 13 bases between them. This CDR3 is built from 12 residues. Germline V gene lookup returns CDR1 MDHEN and CDR2 SYDVKM. The CDR3 DNA sequence: TGTGCCAGCAGCCCCCCCAGACAGAAACTGTTTTTT. This encodes CASSPPRQKLFF.